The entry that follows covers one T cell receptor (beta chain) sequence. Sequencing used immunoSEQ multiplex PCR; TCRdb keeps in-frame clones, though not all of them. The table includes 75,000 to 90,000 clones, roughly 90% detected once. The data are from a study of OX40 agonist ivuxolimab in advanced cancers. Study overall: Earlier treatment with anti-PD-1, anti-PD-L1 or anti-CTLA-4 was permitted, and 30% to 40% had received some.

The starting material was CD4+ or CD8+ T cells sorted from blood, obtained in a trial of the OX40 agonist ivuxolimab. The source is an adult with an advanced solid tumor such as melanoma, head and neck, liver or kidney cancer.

The CDR3 spells CAPLRGNTGELFF. CDR3 nucleotides: TGTGCTCCTCTAAGGGGGAACACCGGGGAGCTGTTTTTT. The chain recombines TRBV6-6 with TRBJ2-2, with a possible D match to TRBD1 (5 bases). Germline CDR1 MNHNY, CDR2 SVGAGI (reference sequence). The CDR3 loop spans 13 amino acids.